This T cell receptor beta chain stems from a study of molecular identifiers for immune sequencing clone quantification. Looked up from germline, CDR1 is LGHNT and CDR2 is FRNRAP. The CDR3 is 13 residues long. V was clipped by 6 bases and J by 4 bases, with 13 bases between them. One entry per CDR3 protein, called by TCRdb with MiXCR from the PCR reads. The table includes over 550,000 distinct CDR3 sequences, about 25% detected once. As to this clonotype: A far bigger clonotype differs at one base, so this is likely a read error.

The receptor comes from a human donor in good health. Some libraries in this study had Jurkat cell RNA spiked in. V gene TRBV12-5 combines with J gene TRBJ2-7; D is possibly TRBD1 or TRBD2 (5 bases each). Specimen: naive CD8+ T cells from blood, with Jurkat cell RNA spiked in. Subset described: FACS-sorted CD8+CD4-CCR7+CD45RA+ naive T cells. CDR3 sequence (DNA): TGTGCTAGTGGCCCGGGACCCATTTACGAGCAGTACTTC. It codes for CASGPGPIYEQYF.